Below, one TCR beta chain is given with its context. The antigen remains undetermined. TCRdb reanalyzed the 5' RACE reads and collapses them to one entry per CDR3 protein, without DNA. Reported are about 260,000 distinct CDR3 sequences; the ten largest clones contain around 4.2%. Germline V CDR1 and CDR2: SGHTA, FQGNSA. CDR3 size: 16 residues. This entry comes from a study of T cells expressing NK-cell markers. About the research overall: It was from sorted CD3+CD56+NKG2C+, CD3+CD56+NKG2C- and CD3+CD56-NKG2C+ T cells that TCR beta repertoires came. Within the sequenced cohort of eight donors, seven exhibited HCMV seropositivity and one was seronegative. Study-level points and caveats: Whether expanded NKG2C-expressing T cell clones recognize HCMV is unknown. Of the CD8+ T cell pool in roughly six donors, roughly 1.0-8% was accounted for by dominant NKG2C+ clonotypes.

Material: blood T cells: a sorted CD56 or NKG2C T cell subset, CD4+ or CD8+ T cells, or bulk PBMC T cells (not recorded which). The chain recombines TRBV7-2 with TRBJ2-2; TCRdb returns TRBD2, unconfirmable since there is no DNA. This sequence was found in a woman aged 18-69 years in good health. This CDR3 is CASSFSGRAHTGELFF.